The 16 T cell receptor beta chains presented below share a single source sample, sequenced in a study of OX40 agonist ivuxolimab in advanced cancers. Libraries were prepared by immunoSEQ multiplex PCR; TCRdb keeps only in-frame clonotypes and omits some of them. The sample includes 77,000 or so clones, 80% to 95% of them seen just once. Sequenced material: CD4+ or CD8+ T cells sorted from blood, taken in a trial of the OX40 agonist ivuxolimab. Source of these receptors: an adult with an advanced solid tumor such as melanoma, head and neck, liver or kidney cancer.

The rearrangement joins TRBV5-1 to TRBJ2-1; weak D call: TRBD2 (6 bases). CDR1 is SGHRS, CDR2 YFSETQ, per germline. This CDR3 has 14 residues. Trimming cost V 4 bases and J 7 bases, with 15 bases left between them. CDR3 sequence: CASSPGTEGNEQFF. For the CDR3, the DNA is TGCGCCAGCAGCCCGGGGACGGAGGGAAATGAGCAGTTCTTC.

The chain couples TRBV28 to TRBJ1-2; 7 bases are shared with TRBD1. Trimming took 5 bases from V and 4 from J; bases not matched to a gene: 7. Germline CDR1 MDHEN, CDR2 SYDVKM. This CDR3 is built from 14 residues. The CDR3 loop is CASSTPGGSYGYTF. CDR3 sequence (DNA): TGTGCCAGCAGTACCCCAGGGGGGAGCTATGGCTACACCTTC.

The chain is built from TRBV7-9 and TRBJ1-1; D gene ambiguous. This CDR3 has 10 residues. In germline, CDR1 is SEHNR, CDR2 FQNEAQ (reference sequence). V was pared by 3 bases and J by 14 bases, with 10 bases between. DNA for the CDR3: TGTGCCAGCAGCTTCCCCCAAGGCTTCTTT. Translated: CASSFPQGFF.

The gene calls are TRBV5-4 and TRBJ2-7; the match to TRBD2 covers 8 bases. The CDR3 totals 16 residues. The V and J ends lost 0 bases and 3 bases, in that order; junction bases with no gene match: 8. In germline, CDR1 is SGHNT, CDR2 YYREEE (reference sequence). The CDR3 sequence is CASSLAVSAGGYEQYF. The CDR3 coding sequence is TGTGCCAGCAGCTTGGCCGTATCCGCGGGGGGCTACGAGCAGTACTTC.

The V call is TRBV6-4, the J call TRBJ1-1; D unclear. The V gene lost 6 bases and the J gene lost 0 bases, with 8 bases spanning the gap. The germline V gene encodes CDR1 MRHNA and CDR2 SNTAGT. The CDR3 runs to 13 residues. This CDR3 is CASSVLMNTEAFF. Written as DNA, the CDR3 is TGTGCCAGCAGCGTTCTGATGAACACTGAAGCTTTCTTT.

The chain couples TRBV30 to TRBJ2-3, with D perhaps matching TRBD1 or TRBD2 (6 bases each). The CDR3 totals 13 residues. CDR1 and CDR2 (germline): GTSNPN, SVGIG (reference sequence). V was trimmed by 3 bases and J by 5 bases, leaving 12 bases between them. CDR3 DNA: TGTGCCTGGAGCGAGGGGGGACGAGATACGCAGTATTTT. It is translated as CAWSEGGRDTQYF.

The chain joins TRBV7-6 to TRBJ2-1, with 10 positions matching TRBD2. Germline V gene sequence: CDR1 SGHVS, CDR2 FNYEAQ. The CDR3 loop spans 19 amino acids. V trimming: 5 bases; J trimming: 4 bases; junction bases outside the gene matches: 17. The CDR3 DNA reads as TGTGCCAGCAGCGCCCACGAATATAGGCTAGCGGGAGTTTACAATGAGCAGTTCTTC. Protein: CASSAHEYRLAGVYNEQFF.

This rearrangement joins TRBV30 to TRBJ2-5, with TRBD2 identical over 8 bases. Germline CDR1 GTSNPN, CDR2 SVGIG (reference sequence). This CDR3 has 15 residues. The V segment lost 3 bases and the J segment 1 base; nucleotides outside the gene matches: 7. The CDR3 DNA sequence: TGTGCCTGGAGCACAATAGCGGGGAGCCAAGAGACCCAGTACTTC. This sequence encodes CAWSTIAGSQETQYF. Based on the CDR3 plus reference TRBV30 and TRBJ2-5, the full variable domain is SQTIHQWPATLVQPVGSPLSLECTVEGTSNPNLYWYRQAAGRGLQLLFYSVGIGQISSEVPQNLSASRPQDRQFILSSKKLLLSDSGFYLCAWSTIAGSQETQYFGPGTRLLVL.

The J gene is TRBJ2-4, the V gene TRBV4-3; 8 bases align to TRBD1. Trimming at V came to 1 base and at J to 6 bases, leaving 8 bases not matched to a gene. Looked up from germline, CDR1 is LGHNA and CDR2 is YSLEER. The CDR3 consists of 16 residues. The CDR3 region is CASSQGVGTGGNIQYF. The CDR3 DNA is TGCGCCAGCAGCCAAGGAGTAGGGACAGGTGGAAACATTCAGTACTTC.

This clone was seen only once. The chain has TRBV28 and TRBJ2-1; 11 nucleotides match TRBD2. After removal of 6 bases from V and 0 bases from J, the junction contained 4 bases not matched to a gene. In germline, CDR1 is MDHEN, CDR2 SYDVKM. This CDR3 spans 16 amino acids. CDR3 DNA sequence: TGTGCCAGCAGGCGGACTAGCGGGTTCTCCTACAATGAGCAGTTCTTC. Amino acids: CASRRTSGFSYNEQFF. Full variable domain (outside the CDR3, taken from reference TRBV28 and TRBJ2-1): DVKVTQSSRYLVKRTGEKVFLECVQDMDHENMFWYRQDPGLGLRLIYFSYDVKMKEKGDIPEGYSVSREKKERFSLILESASTNQTSMYLCASRRTSGFSYNEQFFGPGTRLTVL.

The chain couples TRBV18 to TRBJ2-2, with D hard to call. The CDR3 extends over 16 amino acids. Deletions cut 3 bases from V and 4 bases from J, with 15 bases between. The germline V gene encodes CDR1 KGHSH and CDR2 LQKENI. The CDR3 is CASSPLLAPVTGELFF. The CDR3 region has the DNA TGTGCCAGCTCACCGTTACTGGCCCCTGTCACCGGGGAGCTGTTTTTT.

The rearrangement links TRBV18 to TRBJ2-5, with TRBD1 matching over 8 bases. The CDR3 has 14 residues. V lost 3 bases and J lost 5; bases outside the gene matches: 5. Germline-derived CDR1 and CDR2 are KGHSH and LQKENI. Written as DNA, the CDR3 is TGTGCCAGCTCACCCGACAGGGGCTCGGAGACCCAGTACTTC. Translation gives CASSPDRGSETQYF.

The genes are TRBV7-6 and TRBJ2-1, with 7 bases lining up with TRBD2. Trimming cost V 0 bases and J 5 bases; bases outside gene matches: 10. CDR1 and CDR2 (germline): SGHVS, FNYEAQ. This CDR3 has 17 residues. The CDR3 DNA sequence: TGTGCCAGCAGCTTAGCGAATAGCGGGTTAGCTCACAATGAGCAGTTCTTC. Its protein product is CASSLANSGLAHNEQFF.

The chain recombines TRBV19 with TRBJ2-3; D not certain. The germline CDR1 and CDR2 sequences are LNHDA and SQIVND (reference sequence). This CDR3 has 15 amino acids. Trimming stripped 10 bases from V and 2 bases from J, with 19 bases between. The DNA for the CDR3 is TGTGCCACTGCCCCTACAGAGACGTACACAGATACGCAGTATTTT. Encoded protein: CATAPTETYTDTQYF.

The chain combines TRBV7-9 with TRBJ2-7, with D possibly being TRBD1 (6 bases). This CDR3 has 14 residues. V lost 3 bases and J lost 2, with 11 bases in between. Germline CDR1 and CDR2: SEHNR and FQNEAQ (reference sequence). CDR3 region: CASSLGHLPYEQYF. The CDR3 nucleotides read TGTGCCAGCAGCTTGGGACACCTCCCCTACGAGCAGTACTTC.

The chain couples TRBV28 to TRBJ1-2; TRBD1 agrees at 8 bases. J was trimmed by 4 bases and V by 5 bases; bases with no gene match: 6. CDR1 and CDR2 (germline): MDHEN, SYDVKM. The CDR3 consists of 14 residues. DNA of the CDR3: TGTGCCAGCAGTGAACGACAGGGGCTCTATGGCTACACCTTC. As protein: CASSERQGLYGYTF.